These 19 T cell receptor beta chains originate from one sample sequenced in a study of cytomegalovirus exposure and HLA in healthy donors. Primers for the PCR totalled 60 Vbeta and 13 Jbeta. Measured with immunoSEQ multiplex PCR; TCRdb has only the in-frame clones, and not every one. The sample consists of 100,000 to 150,000 clones, 60% to 80% of them appearing once. Sequenced sample: PBMCs. The receptors stem from a woman aged 55-69 years in good health and CMV-seropositive.

The chain uses TRBV29-1 and TRBJ1-3; TRBD1 aligns across 7 bases. Germline loops: CDR1 SQVTM, CDR2 ANQGSEA. The CDR3 totals 15 residues. With 7 bases clipped from V and 0 bases from J, the junction kept 9 bases outside the gene matches. Here the CDR3 reads CSASTGISSGNTIYF. The CDR3 DNA reads TGCAGCGCCTCGACAGGGATTAGCTCTGGAAACACCATATATTTT.

The rearrangement links TRBV18 to TRBJ1-1; 9 positions agree with TRBD1. This CDR3 spans 13 amino acids. V trimming: 5 bases; J trimming: 7 bases; junction bases outside the gene matches: 5. Germline V gives CDR1 KGHSH, CDR2 LQKENI. CDR3 nucleotides: TGTGCCAGCTCAGGAGGACAGGGGATTGAAGCTTTCTTT. Translation gives CASSGGQGIEAFF.

This chain joins TRBV6-1 and TRBJ1-6; D is uncertain. V lost 3 bases and J 10 bases, leaving 10 bases between the germline ends. Looked up from germline, CDR1 is MNHNS and CDR2 is SASEGT. This CDR3 is built from 13 residues. CDR3 loop: CASSERINSPLHF. The DNA of the CDR3 is TGTGCCAGCAGTGAGCGGATAAACTCACCCCTCCACTTT.

The gene calls are TRBV5-5 and TRBJ2-7, with D tentatively TRBD2 (5 bases). This CDR3 comprises 13 residues. CDR1 is SGHKS and CDR2 is YYEKEE in the germline V gene (reference sequence). With 4 bases removed from V and 3 bases from J, the gap between germline ends came to 11 bases. DNA of the CDR3: TGTGCCAGCAGCCCTACCGGGGACTACGAGCAGTACTTC. Residues: CASSPTGDYEQYF.

This clone was counted only a few times. J is TRBJ2-4 and V is TRBV29-1, with 7 bases identical to TRBD2. The CDR3 totals 15 residues. The germline V gene encodes CDR1 SQVTM and CDR2 ANQGSEA. V gave up 7 bases and J gave up 0 bases; unmatched junction bases: 9. CDR3 region: CSATTGGLAKNIQYF. In DNA form, the CDR3 reads TGCAGCGCCACGACGGGGGGATTAGCCAAAAACATTCAGTACTTC.

This clone was seen only once. The chain is built from TRBV4-1 and TRBJ2-5; possibly TRBD1 for D (5 bases). The assigned J gene may be wrong: the sequence end matches TRBJ2-7 better. The CDR3 is made up of 16 amino acids. From germline, CDR1 is MGHRA and CDR2 YSYEKL. The CDR3 DNA is TGCGCCAGCAGCCAGATCGAAGTAGGGGCGATGAACGAGCAGTACTTC. Translated: CASSQIEVGAMNEQYF.

The chain combines TRBV7-3 with TRBJ1-2; 7 bases are shared with TRBD1. In germline, CDR1 is SGHTA, CDR2 FQGTGA. There are 13 residues in the CDR3. The V and J ends lost 5 bases and 7 bases, in that order; junction bases with no gene match: 7. CDR3 sequence reads: CASSKQGNVGYTF. DNA for the CDR3: TGTGCCAGCAGCAAACAGGGGAACGTTGGCTACACCTTC.

Only one count was recorded for this clone. The chain has TRBV25-1 and TRBJ1-4; 8 nucleotides agree with TRBD1. Trimming took 5 bases from V and 6 from J; bases not matched to a gene: 8. The germline V gene encodes CDR1 MGHDK and CDR2 SYGVNS. CDR3 length: 15 amino acids. The CDR3 reads CASSNRDRMDEKLFF. CDR3 bases: TGTGCCAGCAGTAACCGGGACAGGATGGATGAAAAACTGTTTTTT.

The chain links TRBV5-1 to TRBJ2-3, with 11 positions matching TRBD2. CDR3 length: 16 amino acids. Germline CDR1 reads SGHRS; CDR2 reads YFSETQ. After removal of 4 bases from V and 4 bases from J, the junction contained 8 bases not matched to a gene. Written as DNA, the CDR3 is TGCGCCAGCAGCAAGGTAGCGGGGGGGCCGGCAGATACGCAGTATTTT. This translates into CASSKVAGGPADTQYF. The full variable domain, completed using reference TRBV5-1 and TRBJ2-3, is KAGVTQTPRYLIKTRGQQVTLSCSPISGHRSVSWYQQTPGQGLQFLFEYFSETQRNKGNFPGRFSGRQFSNSRSEMNVSTLELGDSALYLCASSKVAGGPADTQYFGPGTRLTVL.

The chain recombines TRBV9 with TRBJ2-7; 8 nucleotides match TRBD2. V trimming: 0 bases; J trimming: 3 bases; junction bases outside the gene matches: 5. Germline V CDR1 and CDR2: SGDLS, YYNGEE. CDR3 length: 15 amino acids. CDR3 sequence: CASSVDGGVFYEQYF. CDR3 coding DNA: TGTGCCAGCAGCGTAGACGGGGGGGTCTTCTACGAGCAGTACTTC.

CDR3: CASSPRGLPGELFF. The CDR3 nucleotides read TGTGCCAGCAGTCCCAGGGGATTGCCCGGGGAGCTGTTTTTT. The chain is built from TRBV27 and TRBJ2-2; possible D gene TRBD1, 6 bases. The CDR3 is 14 residues long. V lost 5 bases, J lost 6 bases, and 13 bases lay in between. Germline assignment: CDR1 MNHEY and CDR2 SMNVEV (reference sequence).

The chain has TRBV5-1 and TRBJ2-7; 12 positions agree with TRBD1. J was trimmed by 3 bases and V by 7 bases; bases with no gene match: 11. Germline CDR1 is SGHRS and CDR2 is YFSETQ. CDR3 length equals 16 residues. The CDR3 spells CASHEGQGARNYEQYF. CDR3 DNA sequence: TGCGCCAGCCACGAGGGACAGGGGGCGAGAAACTACGAGCAGTACTTC.

The V and J genes are TRBV6-5 and TRBJ1-2; no definite D call. This CDR3 has 13 residues. Trimming removed 4 bases from V and 2 bases from J, with 8 bases in between. Germline-derived CDR1 and CDR2 are MNHEY and SVGAGI. In DNA form, the CDR3 reads TGTGCCAGCAGTTTAGTCTCAAACTATGGCTACACCTTC. This sequence encodes CASSLVSNYGYTF.

The V gene is TRBV6-6, the J gene TRBJ2-1, with 11 nucleotides matching TRBD2. This CDR3 region has 16 residues. The V and J ends lost 4 bases and 8 bases, in that order; junction bases with no gene match: 10. Germline values: CDR1 MNHNY, CDR2 SVGAGI (reference sequence). The CDR3 DNA reads as TGTGCCAGCAGTTCTCTTCTTAGCGGGGGGGCCTATGAGCAGTTCTTC. Encoded protein: CASSSLLSGGAYEQFF.

V usage is TRBV11-3 and J usage is TRBJ2-2, with D unclear. Germline values: CDR1 SGHNT, CDR2 YENEEA. The CDR3 length is 12 residues. V gave up 6 bases and J gave up 7 bases, with 9 bases separating them. CDR3 coding DNA: TGTGCCAGCAGGGTGACGGGCGGGGAGCTGTTTTTT. Protein sequence: CASRVTGGELFF.

The rearrangement uses TRBV11-2 and TRBJ1-2, with 9 bases fitting TRBD1. CDR1 is SGHAT, CDR2 FQNNGV, per germline. Trimming cost V 5 bases and J 2 bases; bases outside gene matches: 6. This CDR3 spans 15 amino acids. In DNA, the CDR3 is TGTGCCAGCAGCCAGGGGGACAGGGAAAACTATGGCTACACCTTC. Its protein product is CASSQGDRENYGYTF.

The chain combines TRBV19 with TRBJ1-1, with TRBD1 matching over 7 bases. With V trimmed by 7 bases and J by 2 bases, 16 bases remained unmatched. The germline CDR1 and CDR2 sequences are LNHDA and SQIVND (reference sequence). CDR3 length: 17 amino acids. CDR3 residues: CASIPVRRGQRNTEAFF. The CDR3 coding sequence is TGTGCCAGTATCCCCGTTAGAAGGGGACAGCGTAACACTGAAGCTTTCTTT.

V is TRBV19 and J is TRBJ1-1; possible D gene TRBD1, 5 bases. The CDR3 covers 15 residues. Germline V gene data show CDR1 as LNHDA and CDR2 as SQIVND (reference sequence). V gave up 7 bases and J gave up 1 base, with 16 bases separating them. The CDR3 nucleotides read TGTGCCAGTACCCGCCCGATCACAGGGAACACTGAAGCTTTCTTT. Protein product: CASTRPITGNTEAFF.

This clone came up a few times. The chain carries TRBV6-5 and TRBJ1-4; 7 nucleotides line up with TRBD1. Germline loops: CDR1 MNHEY, CDR2 SVGAGI. The junction had 5 bases not matched to a gene; V was cut back by 2 bases and J by 8 bases. This CDR3 region has 14 residues. CDR3 loop: CASSYVRGDEKLFF. For the CDR3, the DNA is TGTGCCAGCAGTTACGTCAGGGGGGACGAAAAACTGTTTTTT.